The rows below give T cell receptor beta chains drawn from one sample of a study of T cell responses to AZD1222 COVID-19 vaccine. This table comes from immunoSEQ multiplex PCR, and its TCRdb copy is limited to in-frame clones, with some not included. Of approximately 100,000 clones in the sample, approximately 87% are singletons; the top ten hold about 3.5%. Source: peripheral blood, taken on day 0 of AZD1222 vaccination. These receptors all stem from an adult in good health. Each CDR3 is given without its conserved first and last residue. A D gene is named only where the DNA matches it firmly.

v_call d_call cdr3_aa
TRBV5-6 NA ASSLVSGVGVQETQY
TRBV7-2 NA ASSFTPRLAGEQY
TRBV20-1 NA SVNDRYEQY
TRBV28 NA ASNGQSNQPQH
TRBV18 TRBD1 ASSVNRGSEKLF
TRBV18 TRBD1 ASSPMRDRGGGEQY
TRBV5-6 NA ASSPGFTYEQY
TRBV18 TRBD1 ASSSGQGSGNTEAF
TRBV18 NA ASSPLIGELF
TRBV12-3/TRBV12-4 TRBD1 ASTGESSPLH
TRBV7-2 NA ASSLGTIRGEKLF
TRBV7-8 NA ASSLESNSPLH
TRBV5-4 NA ASSLPTDPNEKLF
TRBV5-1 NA ASSLGWGRETQY
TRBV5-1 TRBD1 ASSSQGQPNGGYT
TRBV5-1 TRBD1 ASSSPGQGITEAF
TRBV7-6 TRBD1 ASSRTHGQGTGTEAF
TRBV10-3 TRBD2 AIGARTSGQSTDTQY
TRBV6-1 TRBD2 ASKTGGSTDTQY
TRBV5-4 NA ASGMAGASTEAF
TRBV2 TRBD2 ASSLTSGVYNEQF
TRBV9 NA ASSVLGDTEAF
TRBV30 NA AWRGIGGEKLF
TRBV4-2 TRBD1 ASSQDHRGFEQY
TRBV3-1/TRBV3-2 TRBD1 ASSRMPGQGGEQY
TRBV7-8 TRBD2 ASSLADPGLASSYNEQF
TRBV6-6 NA ASSYAELGEQF
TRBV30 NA ACLLGSLSTGELF
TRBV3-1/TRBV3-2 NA ASSQRLNTEAF
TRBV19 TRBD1 ASSTRDRGRGNQPQH
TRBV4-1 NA ASSQQQGRGSPLH
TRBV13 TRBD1 ASSLEQGAKLNSPLH
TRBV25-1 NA ASTQTGNYSPLH
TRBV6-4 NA ASSPEVNTEAF
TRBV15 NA ATRNQGRGAYEQY